This T cell receptor beta chain was documented in a study of blood T cell repertoires in COVID-19. Overall study context: The origin of the acute and convalescent COVID-19 samples was the United States, Italy and Spain.

Germline trimming cut 6 bases from V and 1 base from J; bases unmatched to any gene: 6. This CDR3 is built from 15 residues. Germline V gene lookup returns CDR1 LNHDA and CDR2 SQIVND (reference sequence). The protocol was immunoSEQ multiplex PCR, while the TCRdb copy is restricted to in-frame clones and leaves out a portion. The data contain around 250,000 clones, around 88% of them seen just once; the ten biggest clones take up roughly 5%. The chain has TRBV19 and TRBJ2-3; 8 bases map to TRBD2. This receptor was obtained from an elderly man with acute or convalescent COVID-19. Material for sequencing was peripheral blood. The CDR3 sequence is CASSSAGGRTDTQYF. The CDR3, as DNA: TGTGCCAGTAGCTCGGCGGGGGGCCGCACAGATACGCAGTATTTT.